One sample yielded the 28 T cell receptor beta chains listed below, sequenced in a study of T cell clonality in common variable immunodeficiency. Study-wide results and limits: Fewer deletions and N-nucleotide insertions were reportedly seen in common variable immunodeficiency TCR beta sequences.

The method was immunoSEQ multiplex PCR; TCRdb's version includes in-frame clones alone and lacks a portion of them. The data show more than 20,000 clones, with none appearing a single time. These receptors lack a known antigen. Sequenced material: peripheral blood mononuclear cells. The receptors come from a human donor with common variable immunodeficiency.

As for this clone: The read finishes 3 residues shy of the CDR3 end, and the germline J gene is used to complete it. The chain joins TRBV5-1 to TRBJ2-7; 10 positions match TRBD1. With V trimmed by 1 base and J by 1 base, 11 bases remained unmatched. CDR3 length equals 18 residues. CDR1 is SGHRS, CDR2 YFSETQ, per germline. Incomplete CDR3 DNA: TGCGCCAGCAGCTTGACAAAAGGGACAGGGGAAAGATCCTACGAG. Residues: CASSLTKGTGERSYE. The CDR3 as a whole reads CASSLTKGTGERSYEQYF.

Concerning this clone itself: The CDR3 extends 3 residues past the end of the read, so its final part is completed from the germline J gene. The rearrangement joins TRBV19 to TRBJ2-1, with D perhaps matching TRBD2 (5 bases). V shed 2 bases and J shed 8 bases, with 19 bases lying between them. The CDR3 length is 16 residues. The germline CDR1 and CDR2 sequences are LNHDA and SQIVND (reference sequence). Here the CDR3 reads CASSISFRGDLDEQFF. Partial CDR3 DNA: TGTGCCAGTAGTATATCATTCCGGGGTGACCTCGATGAG.

This clone was picked up a small number of times. The CDR3 end falls 3 residues outside the read, so it is completed with the germline J gene. The V and J genes are TRBV18 and TRBJ2-1; 9 nucleotides match TRBD2. This CDR3 has 15 residues. The V gene end was trimmed by 3 bases and the J gene end by 5 bases; junction bases not matched to a gene: 5. The germline V gene has CDR1 KGHSH and CDR2 LQKENI. CDR3 loop: CASSPAGGLHNEQFF. CDR3 DNA (partial): TGTGCCAGCTCACCCGCGGGAGGGCTCCACAATGAG.

This clone was found a few times. The DNA ends 3 residues before the CDR3 does, and the rest of the CDR3 is filled in from the germline J gene. The chain couples TRBV7-9 to TRBJ2-3; D may be TRBD2 (6 bases). CDR1 and CDR2 from the germline V gene are SEHNR and FQNEAQ (reference sequence). V was clipped by 5 bases and J by 3 bases, with 15 bases between them. The length of the CDR3 is 15 residues. CDR3 in amino acids: CASSLMGLRTDTQYF. CDR3 DNA, as far as it was read: TGTGCCAGCAGCCTTATGGGACTTAGAACAGATACG.

This clone was observed many times. The CDR3 goes on 3 residues after the read ends, and that part is filled in from the germline J gene. V is TRBV4-1 and J is TRBJ2-5, with 10 nucleotides matching TRBD2. Germline V lookup: CDR1 MGHRA, CDR2 YSYEKL. There are 15 residues in the CDR3. The CDR3 protein is CASSQNWLAGVTQYF. Incomplete CDR3 DNA: TGCGCCAGCAGCCAGAACTGGCTAGCGGGAGTAACC.

The sequenced CDR3 bases are TGCAGTGCTAGCGGGATGGACAACCTGAACAATGAG. It encodes CSASGMDNLNNE. The full CDR3 sequence reads CSASGMDNLNNEQFF. The V and J genes are TRBV20-1 and TRBJ2-1; either TRBD1 or TRBD2 may supply D (5 bases each). The read falls 3 residues short of the CDR3 end, and the missing part is taken from the germline J gene. V gave up 3 bases and J gave up 5 bases, with 17 bases separating them. CDR1 and CDR2 (germline): DFQATT, SNEGSKA (reference sequence). The CDR3 length is 15 residues.

Many counts were recorded for this clone. The read is 3 residues too short to cover the CDR3 end, so that end is filled in from the germline J gene. This rearrangement joins TRBV2 to TRBJ2-7; D gene uncertain. Germline V lookup: CDR1 SNHLY, CDR2 FYNNEI. The CDR3 is 11 amino acids. V was shortened by 6 bases and J by 1 base, with 4 bases between the two germline ends. The CDR3 loop is CASSGSYEQYF. The DNA read from the CDR3 is TGTGCCAGCAGCGGGTCCTACGAG.

This clone is categorized as medium-sized. With the read ending 3 residues before the CDR3 end, the germline J gene is used to fill in that end. The chain joins TRBV19 to TRBJ1-6; D remains ambiguous. Germline V gene lookup returns CDR1 LNHDA and CDR2 SQIVND (reference sequence). The CDR3 has 15 amino acids. The germline V and J ends were trimmed by 6 bases and 7 bases, with 16 bases remaining between them. CDR3 DNA, as far as it was read: TGTGCCAGTAGGCTCACCGGGGTAGAGAATTCACCC. Amino acid sequence: CASRLTGVENSP. The CDR3 as a whole reads CASRLTGVENSPLHF.

This clone was picked up many times. This chain's CDR3 is CASSLGRRDYNEQFF. CDR3 DNA (partial): TGTGCCAGCAGCTTAGGCAGGAGAGACTACAATGAG. This sequence joins TRBV7-3 and TRBJ2-1; D is unclear. Read data end 3 residues before the CDR3 end; the end is taken from the germline J gene. V lost 2 bases and J 3 bases, leaving 11 bases between the germline ends. The CDR3 has 15 amino acids. Germline V gene data show CDR1 as SGHTA and CDR2 as FQGTGA.

This clone was detected ten times or more. From the germline J gene comes the end of the CDR3, since the read stops 3 residues before it. This chain joins TRBV7-9 and TRBJ1-1, with 8 bases matching TRBD1. The germline V gene encodes CDR1 SEHNR and CDR2 FQNEAQ (reference sequence). V shed 10 bases and J 3 bases; nucleotides not matched to a gene: 7. CDR3 length: 13 amino acids. CDR3 DNA (partial): TGTGCCACCAGACAGGGGCCCTACACTGAA. This translates into CATRQGPYTE. From start to end, the CDR3 is CATRQGPYTEAFF.

Notes on this clone: The CDR3 is cut off 3 residues early in the read; its end comes from the germline J gene. The chain employs TRBV19 and TRBJ1-5; D gene ambiguous. The length of the CDR3 is 13 residues. V was shortened by 6 bases and J by 4 bases, with 10 bases between the two germline ends. Germline values: CDR1 LNHDA, CDR2 SQIVND (reference sequence). CDR3 sequence reads: CASRDYTNQPQHF. The part of the CDR3 DNA that was read is TGTGCCAGTAGAGACTATACAAATCAGCCC.

With respect to this clone: The read ends 3 residues before the CDR3 terminus; that terminus is restored from the germline J gene. The chain has TRBV18 and TRBJ1-4; 9 nucleotides match TRBD1. CDR1 and CDR2 (germline): KGHSH, LQKENI. The length of the CDR3 is 19 residues. V lost 3 bases, J lost 7 bases, and 18 bases stayed unmatched. The CDR3 sequence is CASSPIEALQGATGEKLFF. Partial CDR3 DNA: TGTGCCAGCTCACCGATTGAGGCCCTACAGGGGGCTACGGGTGAAAAA.

For this clone: The read gets to within 3 residues of the CDR3 end, and the germline J gene fills in the rest. The chain couples TRBV18 to TRBJ1-1, with 12 bases lining up with TRBD1. From germline, CDR1 is KGHSH and CDR2 LQKENI. Unmatched junction bases numbered 10, after V lost 1 base and J lost 4 bases. The CDR3 contains 18 residues. CDR3: CASSPLNPGQGAGTEAFF. CDR3 DNA, as far as it was read: TGTGCCAGCTCACCACTCAACCCGGGACAGGGGGCGGGCACTGAA. The full variable domain, with the rest looked up from reference TRBV18 and TRBJ1-1, is NAGVMQNPRHLVRRRGQEARLRCSPMKGHSHVYWYRQLPEEGLKFMVYLQKENIIDESGMPKERFSAEFPKEGPSILRIQQVVRGDSAAYFCASSPLNPGQGAGTEAFFGQGTRLTVV.

Regarding this clone: The read ends 3 residues early relative to the CDR3; the germline J gene fills the gap. The chain uses TRBV7-3 and TRBJ2-7; D perhaps matches TRBD2 (6 bases). CDR3 size: 16 residues. Trimming cost V 0 bases and J 3 bases, with 15 bases left between them. Germline V gives CDR1 SGHTA, CDR2 FQGTGA. CDR3 sequence: CASSLTSGSGDYEQYF. The sequenced CDR3 bases are TGTGCCAGCAGCTTAACATCAGGTAGCGGCGACTACGAG.

At least ten counts were recorded for this clone. The CDR3 is cut off 3 residues early in the read; its end comes from the germline J gene. This chain joins TRBV29-1 and TRBJ2-3; TRBD2 matches at 7 bases. Germline trimming cut 6 bases from V and 3 bases from J; bases unmatched to any gene: 12. Germline V CDR1 and CDR2: SQVTM, ANQGSEA. The CDR3 is 15 residues long. CDR3 DNA (partial): TGCAGCGTCCGACGGGACTACGTAAATACAGATACG. It yields the protein CSVRRDYVNTDT. The CDR3 in its entirety is CSVRRDYVNTDTQYF.

This clone has a count of ten or more. The read halts 3 residues ahead of the CDR3 end, with the missing end drawn from the germline J gene. The chain couples TRBV7-2 to TRBJ2-6; a possible D gene is TRBD1 (5 bases). Trimming removed 5 bases at V and 7 bases at J, with 15 bases between. The CDR3 has 15 amino acids. The germline CDR1 and CDR2 sequences are SGHTA and FQGNSA. CDR3 DNA, as far as it was read: TGTGCCAGCAGCCCCCGGACCGACAGAGCCAACGTC. Translating it yields CASSPRTDRANV. In full, the CDR3 reads CASSPRTDRANVLTF.

In this sample, this clone turned up many times. The read finishes 3 residues shy of the CDR3 end, and the germline J gene is used to complete it. The gene calls are TRBV7-9 and TRBJ1-5; no reliable D call. The length of the CDR3 is 13 residues. Trimming cost V 5 bases and J 6 bases, with 11 bases left between them. The germline V gene has CDR1 SEHNR and CDR2 FQNEAQ (reference sequence). CDR3 amino acids: CASSAQTSQPQHF. CDR3 bases read: TGTGCCAGCAGCGCGCAGACAAGTCAGCCC.

This clone has ten or more counts. The CDR3 DNA, read in part, is TGTGCCAGCAGCCGCAGTCAGACC. It is translated as CASSRSQT. The CDR3 in its entirety is CASSRSQTQYF. The chain carries TRBV7-2 and TRBJ2-5; D gene uncertain. From the germline J gene comes the end of the CDR3, since the read stops 3 residues before it. V was clipped by 5 bases and J by 6 bases, with 7 bases between them. Germline-derived CDR1 and CDR2 are SGHTA and FQGNSA. This CDR3 comprises 11 residues.

Details on this clone: Read sequence stops 3 residues before the CDR3 end, and the germline J gene provides the missing end. The chain employs TRBV10-3 and TRBJ2-7; 8 bases match TRBD2. The CDR3 has 15 residues. J lost 2 bases, V lost 8 bases, and 11 bases had no gene match. Germline V gene lookup returns CDR1 ENHRY and CDR2 SYGVKD. Incomplete CDR3 DNA: TGTGCCATCGCCATCGGGGCTAGCGGGCCCTACGAG. Translated: CAIAIGASGPYE. The full CDR3 reads CAIAIGASGPYEQYF.

As to this clone: From the germline J gene comes the end of the CDR3, since the read stops 3 residues before it. V is TRBV2 and J is TRBJ1-5; 7 bases map to TRBD1. CDR3 length equals 15 residues. Per germline, CDR1 SNHLY and CDR2 FYNNEI. V trimming: 6 bases; J trimming: 1 base; junction bases outside the gene matches: 6. The CDR3 here is CASRVSQGSNQPQHF. CDR3 DNA (partial): TGTGCCAGCAGGGTATCACAGGGGAGCAATCAGCCC.

Note on this clone: From the germline J gene comes the end of the CDR3, since the read stops 3 residues before it. This chain connects TRBV6-1 to TRBJ2-7, with TRBD2 matching 10 bases. V was clipped by 1 base and J by 1 base; unmatched bases: 10. Germline V lookup: CDR1 MNHNS, CDR2 SASEGT. This CDR3 spans 18 amino acids. The CDR3 here is CASSEGIAGGFRSYEQYF. CDR3 DNA, as far as it was read: TGTGCCAGCAGTGAAGGGATAGCGGGAGGTTTTCGGTCCTACGAG.

The sample holds many counts of this clone. The missing CDR3 end, 3 residues past where the read stops, is filled in from the germline J gene. The genes are TRBV9 and TRBJ2-1; TRBD1 might be the D (6 bases). CDR3 length: 16 amino acids. V lost 4 bases to trimming and J lost 6 bases, with 20 bases between them. CDR1 SGDLS and CDR2 YYNGEE come from the germline V gene. CDR3 in amino acids: CASSLQTWGHGNEQFF. CDR3 DNA, as far as it was read: TGTGCCAGCAGCCTTCAGACATGGGGACACGGCAATGAG.

As to this clone: The read is 3 residues too short to cover the CDR3 end, so that end is filled in from the germline J gene. The chain is built from TRBV18 and TRBJ2-7, with a weak D call TRBD1 (6 bases). The CDR3 totals 14 residues. Trimming cost V 5 bases and J 2 bases, with 13 bases left between them. In germline, CDR1 is KGHSH, CDR2 LQKENI. CDR3 bases read: TGTGCCAGCTCAGCCGGGACAACCACCTACGAG. Residues: CASSAGTTTYE. The entire CDR3 sequence reads CASSAGTTTYEQYF.

A remark on this clone: At one end, the junction sequence differs from germline, possibly due to a read error. The CDR3 end is not reached by the read, which stops 3 residues before it; the germline J gene fills it in. The rearrangement links TRBV7-9 to TRBJ1-6; D might be TRBD1 (6 bases). CDR1 and CDR2 from the germline V gene are SEHNR and FQNEAQ (reference sequence). This CDR3 comprises 13 residues. The covered CDR3 bases are TGTTCCAGCAGCTTACAGGGTTACTCACCC. Translated, it gives CSSSLQGYSP. In full, the CDR3 is CSSSLQGYSPLHF.

The sample holds many counts of this clone. CDR3: CASSHRLRPDGPDTQYF. CDR3 bases read: TGTGCCAGCAGCCACAGGTTACGGCCCGATGGCCCAGATACG. This chain uses TRBV14 with TRBJ2-3, with D hard to call. Read sequence stops 3 residues before the CDR3 end, and the germline J gene provides the missing end. V was shortened by 3 bases and J by 4 bases, with 20 bases between the two germline ends. The CDR3 has 17 amino acids. Germline CDR1 is SGHDN and CDR2 is FVKESK. Complete variable domain (other parts from reference TRBV14 and TRBJ2-3): EAGVTQFPSHSVIEKGQTVTLRCDPISGHDNLYWYRRVMGKEIKFLLHFVKESKQDESGMPNNRFLAERTGGTYSTLKVQPAELEDSGVYFCASSHRLRPDGPDTQYFGPGTRLTVL.

The table lists this clone with many counts. The sequenced fragment ends 3 residues before the CDR3 boundary, so the rest is inferred from the germline J gene. The chain has TRBV5-1 and TRBJ2-2; D unclear. Germline values: CDR1 SGHRS, CDR2 YFSETQ. Trimming left V 7 bases short and J 1 base short, with 14 bases between. The CDR3 sequence is 15 residues long. The CDR3 bases that were read are TGCGCCAGCTCGCGAGAGTTAAAGAACACCGGGGAG. Amino acid sequence: CASSRELKNTGE. The CDR3 in its entirety is CASSRELKNTGELFF.

This clone was seen at least ten times. The read halts 3 residues ahead of the CDR3 end, with the missing end drawn from the germline J gene. J is TRBJ2-1 and V is TRBV15; 11 positions match TRBD1. The CDR3 sequence is 15 residues long. The junction had 5 bases not matched to a gene; V was cut back by 1 base and J by 9 bases. In germline, CDR1 is LNHNV, CDR2 YYDKDF (reference sequence). CDR3 DNA, as far as it was read: TGTGCCACCAGCAGAGGTGGGACAGGGGGTGGTGAG. Translation: CATSRGGTGGGE. The CDR3 in full is CATSRGGTGGGEQFF.

Comments on this clone: The sequence runs out 3 residues before the end of the CDR3; the remainder is reconstructed from the germline J gene. The gene calls are TRBV7-9 and TRBJ2-5; perhaps TRBD2 as D (6 bases). Germline V lookup: CDR1 SEHNR, CDR2 FQNEAQ (reference sequence). The CDR3 consists of 12 residues. With 3 bases removed from V and 4 bases from J, the gap between germline ends came to 6 bases. The CDR3 here is CASSFGGETQYF. The covered CDR3 bases are TGTGCCAGCAGCTTCGGGGGAGAGACC.